This TCR beta chain was identified during a study of beta chain features in type 1 diabetes. Staining for CD45RO/CCR7/CD25/CD127/CD95/CD27 allowed sorting of CD4+ naive, central memory, regulatory and stem cell-like memory cells. V gave up 2 bases and J gave up 2 bases, with 10 bases separating them. This CDR3 has 14 residues. CDR1 is MNHEY and CDR2 is SVGAGI in the germline V gene. Investigators reverse transcribed all isolated RNA, so they sequenced expressed TCRB transcripts. The data were produced by immunoSEQ multiplex PCR, yet TCRdb's version contains in-frame clones alone and is incomplete. The table shows fewer than 550,000 clones, with 11% occurring only once.

Source material: naive CD4+ T cells from blood. The source of this sequence is a woman younger than 30 in good health. The J gene is TRBJ2-7, the V gene TRBV6-5; no definite D call. The CDR3 DNA reads TGTGCCAGCAGTTACCTCGGCAGAGCCTACGAGCAGTACTTC. It is translated as CASSYLGRAYEQYF.